The next 12 T cell receptor beta chains were all read from a single sample in a study of brain T cells in children with intractable seizures. Clones were read by immunoSEQ multiplex PCR, and TCRdb kept only the in-frame ones, dropping some. Found here are around 44,000 clones, approximately 92% of them singletons; the top ten hold approximately 6%. Specimen: peripheral blood, collected at surgery. The source of these receptors is a girl aged 2-10 years with tuberous sclerosis and intractable seizures.

The chain has TRBV6-5 and TRBJ1-4, with 9 bases lining up with TRBD1. With V trimmed by 8 bases and J by 7 bases, 8 bases remained unmatched. The CDR3 has 14 residues. CDR1 is MNHEY and CDR2 is SVGAGI in the germline V gene. In DNA, the CDR3 is TGTGCCAGCGGGGGAGGACAGGGGAGTGAAAAACTGTTTTTT. Protein product: CASGGGQGSEKLFF.

For the CDR3, the DNA is TGCGCCAGCAGCCCAGGCGGGGGGGAGTTCGGGGATACGCAGTATTTT. It specifies CASSPGGGEFGDTQYF. The chain carries TRBV4-1 and TRBJ2-3; 9 bases match TRBD2. The germline CDR1 and CDR2 sequences are MGHRA and YSYEKL. The CDR3 length is 16 residues. V was pared by 4 bases and J by 6 bases, with 11 bases of the junction left unmatched.

V is TRBV6-4 and J is TRBJ1-2; D uncertain. The CDR3 is 12 residues long. Per germline, CDR1 MRHNA and CDR2 SNTAGT. The germline V and J ends were trimmed by 5 bases and 8 bases, with 12 bases remaining between them. The DNA for the CDR3 is TGTGCCAGCAGTCGCCACAAGGGCGGCTACACCTTC. Translated, it gives CASSRHKGGYTF.

V and J are TRBV5-1 and TRBJ2-7, with D possibly being TRBD1 (5 bases). This CDR3 spans 15 amino acids. Looked up from germline, CDR1 is SGHRS and CDR2 is YFSETQ. Trimming cost V 0 bases and J 5 bases, with 15 bases left between them. CDR3 protein: CASSLAGKGVDEQYF. The CDR3 DNA follows: TGCGCCAGCAGCTTGGCAGGGAAAGGAGTCGACGAGCAGTACTTC.

This sequence joins TRBV12-3 or TRBV12-4 and TRBJ1-1; TRBD1 might be the D (5 bases). CDR3 size: 13 residues. V was shortened by 3 bases and J by 1 base, with 6 bases between the two germline ends. The DNA of the CDR3 is TGTGCCAGCAGTTTTGGGGGGAACACTGAAGCTTTCTTT. Amino acid sequence: CASSFGGNTEAFF.

The rearrangement joins TRBV2 to TRBJ1-4; D remains ambiguous. In germline, CDR1 is SNHLY, CDR2 FYNNEI. This CDR3 has 13 residues. V gave up 10 bases and J gave up 7 bases, with 16 bases separating them. Written as DNA, the CDR3 is TGTGCCACCCCAGGCGGGGAGGGTGAAAAACTGTTTTTT. Translated, it gives CATPGGEGEKLFF.

V usage is TRBV10-2 and J usage is TRBJ1-4; the D is unclear. V was shortened by 6 bases and J by 5 bases, with 22 bases between the two germline ends. This CDR3 comprises 17 residues. CDR1 WSHSY and CDR2 SAAADI come from the germline V gene. The CDR3 DNA reads TGCGCCAGCAGACGGTGGCGCACCGGGAAGGAAAATGAAAAACTGTTTTTT. It is translated as CASRRWRTGKENEKLFF.

The chain joins TRBV14 to TRBJ1-1, with 8 nucleotides matching TRBD1. This CDR3 region has 18 residues. The J segment lost 1 base and the V segment lost 0 bases, leaving 10 bases of the junction unmatched. Looked up from germline, CDR1 is SGHDN and CDR2 is FVKESK. CDR3 protein: CASSQEMGFGTGNTEAFF. CDR3 coding DNA: TGTGCCAGCAGCCAAGAGATGGGATTCGGGACAGGGAACACTGAAGCTTTCTTT.

The genes are TRBV7-9 and TRBJ1-1; maybe TRBD1 (5 bases). The CDR3 sequence is 13 residues long. The germline V and J ends were trimmed by 2 bases and 5 bases, with 9 bases remaining between them. Germline V gives CDR1 SEHNR, CDR2 FQNEAQ (reference sequence). The CDR3 sequence: CASSLTGVTEAFF. Written as DNA, the CDR3 is TGTGCCAGCAGCTTAACGGGGGTGACTGAAGCTTTCTTT. The entire variable domain, with the rest obtained from reference TRBV7-9 and TRBJ1-1, is as follows: DTGVSQNPRHKITKRGQNVTFRCDPISEHNRLYWYRQTLGQGPEFLTYFQNEAQLEKSRLLSDRFSAERPKGSFSTLEIQRTEQGDSAMYLCASSLTGVTEAFFGQGTRLTVV.

V is TRBV6-4 and J is TRBJ2-7; D is undetermined. The CDR3 is made up of 13 amino acids. V was shortened by 8 bases and J by 0 bases, with 11 bases between the two germline ends. Germline CDR1 is MRHNA and CDR2 is SNTAGT. The CDR3, as DNA: TGTGCCAGCGAAGAGCGTCGCTCCTACGAGCAGTACGTC. This sequence encodes CASEERRSYEQYV.

This clone appeared a single time. The gene calls are TRBV11-2 and TRBJ2-3; D is undetermined. The CDR3 sequence is 18 residues long. Looked up from germline, CDR1 is SGHAT and CDR2 is FQNNGV. V was cut by 0 bases and J by 0 bases, with 16 bases left in between. CDR3 in amino acids: CASSLERSNFPSTDTQYF. The CDR3 nucleotides are TGTGCCAGCAGCTTAGAACGGTCGAATTTCCCTAGCACAGATACGCAGTATTTT.

V usage is TRBV5-1 and J usage is TRBJ2-2; maybe TRBD1 (6 bases). The CDR3 totals 14 residues. V was pared by 1 base and J by 9 bases, with 13 bases between. Germline lookup yields CDR1 SGHRS and CDR2 YFSETQ. The DNA for the CDR3 is TGCGCCAGCAGCTTGTCTTCAGGGGTCCGGGAGCTGTTTTTT. This codes for CASSLSSGVRELFF.